This TCR beta chain came from a study of PD-L1 blockade in urothelial cancer. Study-wide background: Every 3 weeks, patients received intravenous atezolizumab 1,200 mg, beginning 2014. In the patient group, about 85% of the roughly 29 were males with bladder-origin urothelial cancer.

The CDR3 extends over 13 amino acids. The germline V gene encodes CDR1 SGHRS and CDR2 YFSETQ. V was pared by 2 bases and J by 2 bases, with 8 bases between. Study outcomes and limitations: Tumor-associated TCR clones expanded more in blood at 3 weeks in patients with durable benefit.

As for this clone: Its antigen is unidentified.

Only in-frame clones appear in the TCRdb table, and some are missing; sequencing was by immunoSEQ multiplex PCR. The sample consists of 44,000 or so clones, around 89% of them appearing once. The chain recombines TRBV5-1 with TRBJ2-7; possible D gene TRBD1, 5 bases. The sequenced sample was PBMCs, obtained around atezolizumab (anti-PD-L1) treatment. The sequence came from a man aged 80 or over with urothelial cancer. CDR3 DNA: TGCGCCAGCAGCTTTACAGGCACCTACGAGCAGTACTTC. It yields the protein CASSFTGTYEQYF.